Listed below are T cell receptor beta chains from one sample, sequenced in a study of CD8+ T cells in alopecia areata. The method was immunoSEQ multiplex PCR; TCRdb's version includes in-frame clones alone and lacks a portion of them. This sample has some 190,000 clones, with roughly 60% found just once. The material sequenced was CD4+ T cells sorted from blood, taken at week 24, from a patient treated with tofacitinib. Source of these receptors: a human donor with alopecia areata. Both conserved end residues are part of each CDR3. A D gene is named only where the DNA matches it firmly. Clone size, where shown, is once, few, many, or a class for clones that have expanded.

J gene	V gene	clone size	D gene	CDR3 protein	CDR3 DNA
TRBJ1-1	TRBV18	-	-	CASSPLSQVGPEAFF	TGTGCCAGCTCACCTCTCTCACAGGTTGGGCCTGAAGCTTTCTTT
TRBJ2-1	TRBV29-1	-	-	CSVDRGGNNEQFF	TGCAGCGTAGATAGGGGGGGGAACAATGAGCAGTTCTTC
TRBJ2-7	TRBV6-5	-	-	CATARGSRDKYEQYF	TGTGCCACCGCCCGAGGGAGCCGAGATAAATACGAGCAGTACTTC
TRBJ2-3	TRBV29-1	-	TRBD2	CSVEVGLAGGPRDTQYF	TGCAGCGTTGAAGTAGGACTAGCGGGGGGGCCAAGGGATACGCAGTATTTT
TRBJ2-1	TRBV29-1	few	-	CSADRLGEQFF	TGCAGCGCCGACCGTTTAGGTGAGCAGTTCTTC
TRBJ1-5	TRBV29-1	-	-	CSVADAGKQPQHF	TGCAGCGTTGCGGACGCAGGGAAGCAGCCCCAGCATTTT
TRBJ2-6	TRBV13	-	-	CASSEDRSSGANVLTF	TGTGCCAGCAGCGAAGACAGATCCTCTGGGGCCAACGTCCTGACTTTC
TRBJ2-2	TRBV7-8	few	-	CASSSEGPRFF	TGTGCCAGCAGCTCCGAGGGGCCGAGGTTTTTT
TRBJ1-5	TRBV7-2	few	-	CASSQDGSDQPQHF	TGTGCCAGCAGTCAGGATGGCAGCGACCAGCCCCAGCATTTT
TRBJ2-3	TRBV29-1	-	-	CSVETGTDTQYF	TGCAGCGTTGAAACGGGCACAGATACGCAGTATTTT
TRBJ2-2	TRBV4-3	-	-	CASSQDPGGNTGELFF	TGCGCCAGCAGCCAAGACCCAGGCGGGAACACCGGGGAGCTGTTTTTT
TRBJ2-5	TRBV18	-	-	CASSPQVGAETQYF	TGTGCCAGCTCACCACAGGTCGGGGCTGAGACCCAGTACTTC
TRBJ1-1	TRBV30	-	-	CASLHGQPTEAFF	TGTGCCTCCCTCCATGGGCAGCCCACTGAAGCTTTCTTT
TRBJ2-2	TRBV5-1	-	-	CATRERPLTGELFF	TGCGCCACTAGGGAGCGGCCACTCACCGGGGAGCTGTTTTTT
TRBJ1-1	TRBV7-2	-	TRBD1	CASSLTGGVNTEAFF	TGTGCCAGCAGCTTAACAGGGGGGGTGAACACTGAAGCTTTCTTT
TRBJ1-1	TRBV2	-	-	CASRAWGEYTEAFF	TGTGCCAGCAGGGCCTGGGGCGAGTACACTGAAGCTTTCTTT
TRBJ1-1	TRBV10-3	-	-	CAISESGRDTEAFF	TGTGCCATCAGTGAGTCGGGCAGGGACACTGAAGCTTTCTTT